The 12 T cell receptor beta chains below were found in one sample sequenced in a study of blood T cells in healthy people across ages. A sample-barcoded 5' primer and a J-beta primer mix were used in a second PCR of roughly 6 to 12 cycles. Via MiXCR, TCRdb re-called the 5' RACE reads, giving one row per CDR3 protein. The data show hundreds of thousands of distinct CDR3 sequences, roughly 25% seen once. These records were also assigned to another study, of T cells of mothers and their children.

The specimen sequenced was blood. These receptors originate from a boy aged 5-17 years in good health.

V is TRBV12-3 or TRBV12-4 and J is TRBJ2-1, with 11 bases matching TRBD2. V lost 2 bases, J lost 8 bases, and 5 bases stayed unmatched. The CDR3 is 15 residues long. The CDR3 sequence is CASSLLAGGGYEQFF. The CDR3 nucleotides read TGTGCCAGCAGTTTACTAGCGGGAGGAGGGTATGAGCAGTTCTTC.

In its sample, this clonotype was seen a few times. The V call is TRBV28, the J call TRBJ2-7; D is uncertain. Trimming stripped 2 bases from V and 2 bases from J, with 13 bases between. Germline assignment: CDR1 MDHEN and CDR2 SYDVKM. CDR3 length: 15 residues. The CDR3 DNA follows: TGTGCCAGCAGTTTAGAGTTTAGTGGAACCTACGAGCAGTACTTC. As protein: CASSLEFSGTYEQYF. Drawing the rest from reference TRBV28 and TRBJ2-7, the complete variable domain is DVKVTQSSRYLVKRTGEKVFLECVQDMDHENMFWYRQDPGLGLRLIYFSYDVKMKEKGDIPEGYSVSREKKERFSLILESASTNQTSMYLCASSLEFSGTYEQYFGPGTRLTVT.

The chain joins TRBV6-6 to TRBJ1-1, with no clear D. CDR3 length: 13 amino acids. From germline, CDR1 is MNHNY and CDR2 SVGAGI (reference sequence). V lost 6 bases, J lost 6 bases, and 14 bases lay in between. This CDR3 is CASSSPGVAEAFF. For the CDR3, the DNA is TGTGCCAGCAGCTCACCCGGAGTGGCTGAAGCTTTCTTT.

The chain carries TRBV3-1 and TRBJ1-5; no clear D gene. V was pared by 0 bases and J by 4 bases, with 7 bases between. CDR3 length: 14 amino acids. Germline values: CDR1 LGHDT, CDR2 YNNKEL (reference sequence). CDR3: CASSQDLQNQPQHF. DNA of the CDR3: TGTGCCAGCAGCCAAGACTTACAGAATCAGCCCCAGCATTTT.

The chain has TRBV12-3 or TRBV12-4 and TRBJ1-2, with D possibly TRBD1 on 6 matching bases. CDR3 size: 13 residues. The V and J ends lost 6 bases and 6 bases respectively, with 14 bases between them. The CDR3 loop is CASSLDRSDGYTF. CDR3 sequence (DNA): TGTGCCAGCAGCCTAGACAGGTCGGATGGCTACACCTTC.

The chain recombines TRBV14 with TRBJ1-1; D is possibly TRBD1 (5 bases). The V gene lost 0 bases and the J gene lost 6 bases, with 17 bases spanning the gap. The germline V gene encodes CDR1 SGHDN and CDR2 FVKESK. The CDR3 contains 16 residues. The CDR3 here is CASSQDLDSPGSEAFF. In DNA form, the CDR3 reads TGTGCCAGCAGCCAAGATCTAGACAGCCCCGGTTCTGAAGCTTTCTTT.

The CDR3 loop is CASSLRGDTYNEQFF. The CDR3 DNA sequence: TGTGCCAGCAGCTTAAGAGGGGACACCTACAATGAGCAGTTCTTC. The chain recombines TRBV7-2 with TRBJ2-1; possible D gene TRBD1, 6 bases. The V and J ends lost 2 bases and 2 bases respectively, with 10 bases between them. Germline lookup yields CDR1 SGHTA and CDR2 FQGNSA. The CDR3 sequence is 15 residues long.

This clonotype occurred a few times. V usage is TRBV6-2 or TRBV6-3 and J usage is TRBJ1-2, with TRBD1 matching 8 bases. The V and J ends lost 4 bases and 5 bases, in that order; junction bases with no gene match: 12. Germline loops: CDR1 MNHEY, CDR2 SVGEGT. CDR3 size: 16 residues. The CDR3 DNA is TGTGCCAGCAGTTTCCCGCGGACAGGGCAAGATTATGGCTACACCTTC. This encodes CASSFPRTGQDYGYTF.

This clonotype was counted only a few times. The rearrangement joins TRBV2 to TRBJ2-5, with 7 bases aligning to TRBD1. TRBJ2-7 explains the end of the DNA better; the J call may be wrong. The CDR3 is 14 residues long. The germline gives CDR1 SNHLY, CDR2 FYNNEI. The DNA of the CDR3 is TGTGCCAGCAGTGACGCTAGGGACAGCTACGAGCAGTACTTC. It specifies CASSDARDSYEQYF.

CDR3 loop: CASSPTDSQETQYF. The CDR3 region has the DNA TGTGCCAGCTCACCGACCGACTCACAAGAGACCCAGTACTTC. The rearrangement links TRBV18 to TRBJ2-5; unclear D gene. Trimming left V 3 bases short and J 2 bases short, with 10 bases between. Per germline, CDR1 KGHSH and CDR2 LQKENI. The CDR3 consists of 14 residues.

Only a few counts were recorded for this clonotype. V gene TRBV4-3 combines with J gene TRBJ2-5, with D perhaps matching TRBD1 or TRBD2 (5 bases each). Germline assignment: CDR1 LGHNA and CDR2 YSLEER. The CDR3 loop spans 14 amino acids. The V end was cut by 1 base, the J end by 4 bases, with 10 bases between. The CDR3 nucleotides read TGCGCCAGCAGCCAAGGGGACCAAAGAGAGACCCAGTACTTC. Protein: CASSQGDQRETQYF.

The J gene is TRBJ2-1, the V gene TRBV7-9; 9 bases agree with TRBD2. The CDR3 runs to 15 residues. Trimming at V came to 5 bases and at J to 6 bases, leaving 8 bases not matched to a gene. Per the germline V gene, CDR1 is SEHNR and CDR2 is FQNEAQ (reference sequence). Written as DNA, the CDR3 is TGTGCCAGCAGCCGGACCGGGACTAGCTTCAATGAGCAGTTCTTC. Protein sequence: CASSRTGTSFNEQFF.